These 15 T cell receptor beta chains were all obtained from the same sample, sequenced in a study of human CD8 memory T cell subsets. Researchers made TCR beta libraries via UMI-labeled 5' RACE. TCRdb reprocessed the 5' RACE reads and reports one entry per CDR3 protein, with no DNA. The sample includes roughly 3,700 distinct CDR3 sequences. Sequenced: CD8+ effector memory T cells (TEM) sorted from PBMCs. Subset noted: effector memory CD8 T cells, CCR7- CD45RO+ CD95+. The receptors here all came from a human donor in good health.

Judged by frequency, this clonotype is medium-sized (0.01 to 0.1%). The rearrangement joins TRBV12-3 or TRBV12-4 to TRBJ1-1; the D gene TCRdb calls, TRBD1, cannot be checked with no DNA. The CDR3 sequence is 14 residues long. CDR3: CASSYLGGNTEAFF.

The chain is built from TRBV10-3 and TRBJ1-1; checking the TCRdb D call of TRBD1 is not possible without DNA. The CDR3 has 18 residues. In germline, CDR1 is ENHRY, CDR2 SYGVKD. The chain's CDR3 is CAISESRWDVKVSTEAFF.

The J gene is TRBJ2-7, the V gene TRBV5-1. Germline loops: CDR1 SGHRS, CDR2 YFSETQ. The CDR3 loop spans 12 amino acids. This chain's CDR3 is CASSLVGDEQYF.

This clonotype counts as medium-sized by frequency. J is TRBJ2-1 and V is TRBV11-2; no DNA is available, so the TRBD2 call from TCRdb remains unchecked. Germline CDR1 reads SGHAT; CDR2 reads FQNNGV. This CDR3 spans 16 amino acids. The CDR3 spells CASSPLSDFWANEQFF. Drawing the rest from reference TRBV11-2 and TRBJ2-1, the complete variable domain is EAGVAQSPRYKIIEKRQSVAFWCNPISGHATLYWYQQILGQGPKLLIQFQNNGVVDDSQLPKDRFSAERLKGVDSTLKIQPAKLEDSAVYLCASSPLSDFWANEQFFGPGTRLTVL.

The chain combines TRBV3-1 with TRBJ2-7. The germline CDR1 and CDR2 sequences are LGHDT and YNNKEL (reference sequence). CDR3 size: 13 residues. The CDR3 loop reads CASSQDSAYEQYF.

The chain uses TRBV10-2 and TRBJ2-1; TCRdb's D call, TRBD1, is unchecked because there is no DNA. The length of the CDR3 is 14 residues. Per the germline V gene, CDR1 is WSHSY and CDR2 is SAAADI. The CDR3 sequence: CASRGGDSYNEQFF.

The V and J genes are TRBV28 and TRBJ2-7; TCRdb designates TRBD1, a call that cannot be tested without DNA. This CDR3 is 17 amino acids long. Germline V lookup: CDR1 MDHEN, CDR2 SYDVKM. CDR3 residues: CASSSNTNRGLGYEQYF.

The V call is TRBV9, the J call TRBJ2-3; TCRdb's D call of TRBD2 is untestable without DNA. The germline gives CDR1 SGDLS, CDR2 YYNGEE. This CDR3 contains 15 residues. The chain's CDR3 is CASSAIAGEVDTQYF.

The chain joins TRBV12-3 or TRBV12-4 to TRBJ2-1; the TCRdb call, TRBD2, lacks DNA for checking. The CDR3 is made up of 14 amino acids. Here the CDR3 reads CASSTGTLGDEQFF.

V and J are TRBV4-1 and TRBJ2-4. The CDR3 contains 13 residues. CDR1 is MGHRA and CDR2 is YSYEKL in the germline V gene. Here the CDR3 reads CASSQGQANIQYF.

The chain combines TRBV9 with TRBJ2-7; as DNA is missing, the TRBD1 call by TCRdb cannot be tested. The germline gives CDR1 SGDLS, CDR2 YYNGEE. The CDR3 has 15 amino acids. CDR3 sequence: CASSVAGTGVGEQYF.

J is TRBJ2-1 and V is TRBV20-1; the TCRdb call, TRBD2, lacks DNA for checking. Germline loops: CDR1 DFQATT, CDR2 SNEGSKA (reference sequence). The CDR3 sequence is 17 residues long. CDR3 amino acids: CSARDFRGSGLANEQFF.

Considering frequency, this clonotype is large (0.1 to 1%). The CDR3: CASSPTGTTKLFF. The chain joins TRBV12-3 or TRBV12-4 to TRBJ1-4; TCRdb names TRBD1, which stays unverified in the absence of DNA. The CDR3 is made up of 13 amino acids.

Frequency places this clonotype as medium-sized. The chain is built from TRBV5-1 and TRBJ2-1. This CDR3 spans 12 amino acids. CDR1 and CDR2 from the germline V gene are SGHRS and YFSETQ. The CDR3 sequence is CASSNGVWEQFF. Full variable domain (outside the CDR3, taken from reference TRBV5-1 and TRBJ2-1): KAGVTQTPRYLIKTRGQQVTLSCSPISGHRSVSWYQQTPGQGLQFLFEYFSETQRNKGNFPGRFSGRQFSNSRSEMNVSTLELGDSALYLCASSNGVWEQFFGPGTRLTVL.

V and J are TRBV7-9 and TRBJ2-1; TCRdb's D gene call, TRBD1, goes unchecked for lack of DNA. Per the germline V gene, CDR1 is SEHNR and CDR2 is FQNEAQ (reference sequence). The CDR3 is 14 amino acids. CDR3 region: CASSFRDRDNEQFF.